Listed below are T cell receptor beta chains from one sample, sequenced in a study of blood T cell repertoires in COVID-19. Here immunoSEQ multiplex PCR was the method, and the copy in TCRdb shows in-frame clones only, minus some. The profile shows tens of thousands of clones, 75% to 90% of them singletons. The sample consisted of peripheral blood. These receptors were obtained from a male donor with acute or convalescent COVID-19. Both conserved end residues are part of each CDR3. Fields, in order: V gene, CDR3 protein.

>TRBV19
CASSISWTVNEKLFF
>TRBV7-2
CASSLGEEQPQHF
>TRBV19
CASSFLPGQGFPYEQYF
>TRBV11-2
CASRPTGAGGEQYF
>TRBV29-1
CSVDVRRLSGTQYF
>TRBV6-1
CASSGTSGGATDTQYF
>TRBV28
CASSTTGAQQYF
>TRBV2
CASRLRGEETQYF
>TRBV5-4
CASSPAGSPRNTGELFF
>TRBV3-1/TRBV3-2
CASSQGQSNSPLHF
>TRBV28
CASSGQAYGYGYTF
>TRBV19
CASSGQASGYTF
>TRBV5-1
CASSLAAADRELFF
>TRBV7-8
CASSLVGDAGEKLFF
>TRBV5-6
CASSLGPHTEAFF
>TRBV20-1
CSALGRETQYF
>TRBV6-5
CAIRRGGGPLDEQFF
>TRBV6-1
CASSEGGPRETQYF
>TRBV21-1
CASSKLQGPSGNTIYF
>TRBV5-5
CASSLMTRRVEETQYF
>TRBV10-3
CAISGPGGVETGYTF
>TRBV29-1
CSVGRDSMNTEAFF
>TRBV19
CASSPTGVHGYTF
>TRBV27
CASSLGANNSPLHF
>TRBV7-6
CASSLGRQETQYF
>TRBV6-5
CASSSGTGSYEQYF
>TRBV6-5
CASSPTGTGDYEQYF
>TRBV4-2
CASSPGTGNSPLHF
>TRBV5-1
CASSITSGGTVRETQYF
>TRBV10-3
CAISRDKDQPQHF
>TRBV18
CASSPGGAGQPQHF
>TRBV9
CASSVEGALNTEAFF
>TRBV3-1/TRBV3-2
CASSLGGEETQYF
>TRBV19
CASRDRGNEMGQPQHF
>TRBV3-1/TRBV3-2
CASSQGKARVPQHF
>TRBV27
CASRSNRGASYNEQFF
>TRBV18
CASFTGGSGEKLFF
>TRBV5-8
CASSAGRGTEAFF
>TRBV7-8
CASSPTRQSSGNTIYF
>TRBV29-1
CSVEGLGQVGREQYF
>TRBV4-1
CASSPTGTGVEKLFF
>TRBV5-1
CASSLGGDRRAYEQYF
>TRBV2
CASSETVYSPLHF
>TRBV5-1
CASSLTSGGPGGETQYF
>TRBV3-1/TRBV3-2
CASSQRGGEQYF
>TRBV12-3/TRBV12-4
CASSSLGEETQYF
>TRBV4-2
CASSPIQTTGSSYNEQFF
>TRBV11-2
CASSLGTSGGYNEQFF
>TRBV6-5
CAGTGDTNTEAFF
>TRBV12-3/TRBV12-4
CASSPLRREAFF
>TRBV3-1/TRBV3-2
CASSQRGPNSPLHF
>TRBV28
CASRLLGQGAMGPDTQYF
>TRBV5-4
CASSLDGGADTQYF
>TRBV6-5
CASKTDRLGNQPQHF